These 8 T cell receptor beta chains came from one sample sequenced in a study of T cells in Graves' hyperthyroidism and ophthalmopathy. The investigators amplified TCR beta CDR3 regions from RNA transcripts. A set of HTBI primers served as the primers for a first-round RT-PCR of the TCR CDR3. In TCRdb, the multiplex PCR reads were re-called with MiXCR into one record per CDR3 protein. The profile covers fewer than 750,000 distinct CDR3 sequences, with roughly 15% appearing a single time and roughly an eighth taken by the ten largest. The sample was blood. These receptor sequences come from a woman aged 50 to 65 with Graves' ophthalmopathy.

The chain uses TRBV6-2 or TRBV6-3 and TRBJ2-3; TRBD2 aligns across 11 bases. Trimming took 6 bases from V and 6 from J; bases not matched to a gene: 14. The CDR3 is made up of 17 amino acids. The germline V gene has CDR1 MNHEY and CDR2 SVGEGT. As DNA, the CDR3 is TGTGCCAGCAGAAGAGCGACTAGCGGGGCCGCGCCGGATACGCAGTATTTT. Translated: CASRRATSGAAPDTQYF.

This clonotype was observed many times. Here the CDR3 reads CASSYSPAEETQYF. In nucleotides, the CDR3 is TGTGCCAGCAGTTACTCACCGGCAGAAGAGACCCAGTACTTC. The genes are TRBV6-2 or TRBV6-3 and TRBJ2-5; D is unresolved. V was pared by 0 bases and J by 3 bases, with 8 bases between. The CDR3 runs 14 residues. The germline V gene encodes CDR1 MNHEY and CDR2 SVGEGT.

This clonotype was recorded many times. The chain couples TRBV5-1 to TRBJ2-1; no firm D call. Germline V gene lookup returns CDR1 SGHRS and CDR2 YFSETQ. Trimming cost V 0 bases and J 6 bases, with 4 bases left between them. The CDR3 covers 12 residues. CDR3 coding DNA: TGCGCCAGCAGCTTGGCGTTCAATGAGCAGTTCTTC. Amino acid sequence: CASSLAFNEQFF.

This clonotype was seen many times. The chain combines TRBV28 with TRBJ1-5; D possibly corresponds to TRBD1 (5 bases). The germline V and J ends were trimmed by 8 bases and 2 bases, with 10 bases remaining between them. The CDR3 is 13 amino acids. The germline V gene encodes CDR1 MDHEN and CDR2 SYDVKM. The CDR3: CASGGVRNQPQHF. CDR3 DNA sequence: TGTGCCAGCGGGGGGGTGCGCAATCAGCCCCAGCATTTT.

Many counts were recorded for this clonotype. The V and J genes are TRBV6-1 and TRBJ2-4, with 8 bases aligning to TRBD1. Losses at the gene ends were 6 bases for V and 7 bases for J; bases not matched to a gene: 5. Germline V CDR1 and CDR2: MNHNS, SASEGT. The CDR3 loop spans 13 amino acids. In nucleotides, the CDR3 is TGTGCCAGCAGGGGACAGGCGTTGAACATTCAGTACTTC. This encodes CASRGQALNIQYF.

The rearrangement links TRBV9 to TRBJ1-2; tentative D call: TRBD1 (6 bases). CDR3 length: 16 amino acids. Per germline, CDR1 SGDLS and CDR2 YYNGEE. The V end lost 4 bases, the J end lost 1 base, and 17 bases lay between the germline ends. The CDR3 is CASSTRDRLINYGYTF. As DNA, the CDR3 is TGTGCCAGCAGCACCAGAGACAGGCTCATTAACTATGGCTACACCTTC.

This clonotype has at least ten counts. The rearrangement links TRBV20-1 to TRBJ2-3; D remains ambiguous. Germline assignment: CDR1 DFQATT and CDR2 SNEGSKA (reference sequence). Deletions cut 3 bases from V and 0 bases from J, with 7 bases between. CDR3 length: 13 amino acids. The CDR3 spells CSARATSTDTQYF. The CDR3 region has the DNA TGCAGTGCTAGGGCGACTAGCACAGATACGCAGTATTTT.

This clonotype came up many times. The J gene is TRBJ2-7, the V gene TRBV18; 13 nucleotides align to TRBD2. Germline CDR1 and CDR2: KGHSH and LQKENI. CDR3 length: 18 amino acids. Trimming at V came to 6 bases and at J to 2 bases, leaving 13 bases not matched to a gene. The CDR3 sequence is CASSPLLTSGRTTYEQYF. The CDR3 DNA reads TGTGCCAGCTCTCCCCTGCTGACTAGCGGGAGGACCACCTACGAGCAGTACTTC.